Sequencing of this TCR beta chain was carried out in a study of blood T cell repertoires in COVID-19. Study details: COVID-19 samples collected from the United States, Italy and Spain covered acute and convalescent phases. PBMCs, B-cell-depleted T cells, or T cells were the source of the cDNA or gDNA that made up the material.

The authors' processing: Counts of nucleated cells, estimated from reference gene primer amplification, were obtained. Sequenced by immunoSEQ multiplex PCR; TCRdb stores in-frame clones only, minus some. V and J calls and clone size are those listed in that table; D and trimming were worked out from the DNA. The table lists hundreds of thousands of clones, more than 65% of them singletons. V was cut by 7 bases and J by 3 bases, with 18 bases left in between. This CDR3 contains 14 residues. Per the germline V gene, CDR1 is SQVTM and CDR2 is ANQGSEA. Sequencing input: peripheral blood. The V and J genes are TRBV29-1 and TRBJ1-1; D remains ambiguous. The clonotype comes from an elderly woman with acute or convalescent COVID-19. The CDR3 DNA reads as TGCAGCGCAAATATATCCCCCTACGACACTGAAGCTTTCTTT. Residues: CSANISPYDTEAFF.